This entry features one TCR beta chain sequence. Distinct nucleotide sequences in the sample also encode this CDR3. Generated by immunoSEQ multiplex PCR, the TCRdb table keeps only in-frame clones and is missing some. The repertoire includes millions of clones, roughly 94% of them detected once, and under 0.15% sits in the top ten. The data are from a study of shared clonotypes between healthy human individuals. CDR3 size: 13 residues. Germline V lookup: CDR1 KGHSH, CDR2 LQKENI. V lost 0 bases to trimming and J lost 2 bases, with 3 bases between them. The sequenced material came from naive CD4+ T cells sorted from blood. The sample's subset: CD45RA+ positively selected. V and J are TRBV18 and TRBJ2-3; D is ambiguous. The receptor's source is a man aged 18 to 30 in good health. In DNA, the CDR3 is TGTGCCAGCTCACCACCAAACACAGATACGCAGTATTTT. It codes for CASSPPNTDTQYF.